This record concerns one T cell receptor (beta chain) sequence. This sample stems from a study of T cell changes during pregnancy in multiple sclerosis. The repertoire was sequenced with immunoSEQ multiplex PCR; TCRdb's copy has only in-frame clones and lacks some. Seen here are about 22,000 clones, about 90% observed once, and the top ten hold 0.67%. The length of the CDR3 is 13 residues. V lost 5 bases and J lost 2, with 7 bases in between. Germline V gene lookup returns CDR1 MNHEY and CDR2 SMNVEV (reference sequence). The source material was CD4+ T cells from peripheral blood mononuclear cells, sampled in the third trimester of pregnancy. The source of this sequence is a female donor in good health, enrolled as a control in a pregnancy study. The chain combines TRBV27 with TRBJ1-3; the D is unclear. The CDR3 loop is CASSPQAGNTIYF. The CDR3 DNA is TGTGCCAGCAGTCCTCAGGCTGGAAACACCATATATTTT.